Shown below are 19 T cell receptor beta chains from a single sample sequenced in a study of T cell responses to AZD1222 COVID-19 vaccine. Produced via immunoSEQ multiplex PCR; TCRdb's table is partial and in-frame only. The data show roughly 130,000 clones, just over 85% seen once. The specimen comprised peripheral blood, sampled on day 0 of AZD1222 vaccination. Receptors originate from an adult in good health.

The chain employs TRBV7-2 and TRBJ2-1; 7 positions match TRBD2. V lost 7 bases and J lost 0; bases outside the gene matches: 6. Germline lookup yields CDR1 SGHTA and CDR2 FQGNSA. CDR3 length: 15 residues. CDR3 region: CASTGSGVSYNEQFF. The CDR3 nucleotides are TGTGCCAGCACCGGAAGCGGGGTCTCCTACAATGAGCAGTTCTTC.

The chain employs TRBV12-3 or TRBV12-4 and TRBJ1-5; the D is unclear. This CDR3 is 13 amino acids long. V lost 3 bases and J lost 3, with 6 bases in between. In DNA form, the CDR3 reads TGTGCCAGCAGTTTCCAGTCCAATCAGCCCCAGCATTTT. Protein product: CASSFQSNQPQHF.

The chain recombines TRBV3-1 (or the pseudogene TRBV3-2) with TRBJ2-5; maybe TRBD2 (5 bases). Trimming pared 1 base from V and 2 bases from J, leaving 11 bases between. The CDR3 has 15 residues. Germline V gene data show CDR1 as LGHDT and CDR2 as YNNKEL (reference sequence). In DNA, the CDR3 is TGTGCCAGCAGCCAAGTTGCTAGCCCTCAAGAGACCCAGTACTTC. This translates into CASSQVASPQETQYF.

This clone is a singleton in its sample. The chain carries TRBV4-3 and TRBJ1-2, with unresolved D. Germline V gene sequence: CDR1 LGHNA, CDR2 YSLEER. V was cut by 0 bases and J by 4 bases, with 9 bases left in between. The length of the CDR3 is 14 residues. This CDR3 is CASSQDTDFYGYTF. The DNA for the CDR3 is TGCGCCAGCAGCCAAGATACGGATTTCTATGGCTACACCTTC.

The chain carries TRBV3-1 (or the pseudogene TRBV3-2) and TRBJ2-5; possible D gene TRBD2, 5 bases. The CDR3 spans 15 residues. Germline V CDR1 and CDR2: LGHDT, YNNKEL (reference sequence). V lost 0 bases and J 2 bases, leaving 10 bases between the germline ends. CDR3 nucleotide sequence: TGTGCCAGCAGCCAAGATCGGGAAGGGCAAGAGACCCAGTACTTC. Translation gives CASSQDREGQETQYF.

The chain employs TRBV18 and TRBJ1-6, with 8 bases aligning to TRBD1. V lost 5 bases, J lost 5 bases, and 5 bases stayed unmatched. Germline loops: CDR1 KGHSH, CDR2 LQKENI. The CDR3 contains 15 residues. CDR3 protein: CASSGQGADNSPLHF. The CDR3 DNA is TGTGCCAGCTCAGGACAGGGTGCGGATAATTCACCCCTCCACTTT.

This clone appeared a few times. V usage is TRBV3-1 (or the pseudogene TRBV3-2) and J usage is TRBJ1-1; D is uncertain. The CDR3 consists of 14 residues. Germline V gives CDR1 LGHDT, CDR2 YNNKEL (reference sequence). V dropped 4 bases and J dropped 6 bases, with 15 bases sitting between them. The CDR3 DNA is TGTGCCAGCAGCCCTCGGCCAAGGGATGCTGAAGCTTTCTTT. Encoded protein: CASSPRPRDAEAFF.

V gene TRBV5-1 combines with J gene TRBJ2-7, with 10 bases that match TRBD1. The V gene end was trimmed by 4 bases and the J gene end by 4 bases; junction bases not matched to a gene: 5. CDR3 length: 14 residues. In germline, CDR1 is SGHRS, CDR2 YFSETQ. The chain's CDR3 is CASSRVGQGYEQYF. Written as DNA, the CDR3 is TGCGCCAGCAGCCGGGTGGGACAGGGGTACGAGCAGTACTTC.

CDR3 residues: CASSPDRGGEKLFF. The CDR3 bases are TGTGCCAGCAGCCCAGACAGGGGAGGAGAAAAACTGTTTTTT. The chain carries TRBV21-1 and TRBJ1-4; no DNA check was done on the table's D call, TRBD1. TRBV21-1 is labeled a pseudogene. This CDR3 contains 14 residues.

The chain links TRBV20-1 to TRBJ1-2; D uncertain. CDR3 size: 11 residues. Germline-derived CDR1 and CDR2 are DFQATT and SNEGSKA (reference sequence). V was cut by 1 base and J by 6 bases, with 6 bases left in between. The CDR3 loop is CSARVGDGYTF. CDR3 coding DNA: TGCAGTGCTAGAGTGGGCGATGGCTACACCTTC.

Comments on this clone: The junction differs from germline at one of its ends, possibly a read error. The V and J genes are TRBV7-7 and TRBJ2-2, with 9 bases identical to TRBD1. The germline V gene encodes CDR1 SSHAT and CDR2 FNYEAQ (reference sequence). CDR3 size: 17 residues. The CDR3 coding sequence is TGTGCTAGCAGCCAACGACCGGGACAGGGTAGGACCGGGGAGCTGTTTTTT. Its protein is CASSQRPGQGRTGELFF.

The genes are TRBV5-4 and TRBJ2-7; 7 bases line up with TRBD1. Germline V gene sequence: CDR1 SGHNT, CDR2 YYREEE (reference sequence). The CDR3 totals 16 residues. Trimming removed 4 bases from V and 4 bases from J; junction bases left unmatched: 14. CDR3 amino acids: CASSPLIGQGVYEQYF. The CDR3, as DNA: TGTGCCAGCAGCCCCCTAATTGGGCAGGGGGTATACGAGCAGTACTTC.

The chain links TRBV5-4 to TRBJ1-6, with 7 bases identical to TRBD1. V dropped 4 bases and J dropped 7; count of bases not matched to a gene: 8. The CDR3 length is 15 residues. Germline V gene data show CDR1 as SGHNT and CDR2 as YYREEE (reference sequence). CDR3 DNA sequence: TGTGCCAGCAGCCCGGGGACAGAAAGCAATTCACCCCTCCACTTT. Amino acid sequence: CASSPGTESNSPLHF.

The table lists this clone with a count of one. The chain links TRBV9 to TRBJ1-2; 7 nucleotides agree with TRBD1. This CDR3 is built from 16 residues. V lost 2 bases, J lost 7 bases, and 14 bases stayed unmatched. Germline-derived CDR1 and CDR2 are SGDLS and YYNGEE. Written as DNA, the CDR3 is TGTGCCAGCAGCGTCGGGGGAGGGAGACAGGGTCTTGGCTACACCTTC. Protein product: CASSVGGGRQGLGYTF.

This clone was counted between two and nine times. The rearrangement uses TRBV19 and TRBJ1-5; unclear D gene. The CDR3 is 12 residues long. Germline CDR1 LNHDA, CDR2 SQIVND (reference sequence). V lost 6 bases and J lost 2, with 5 bases in between. The CDR3 nucleotides are TGTGCCAGTAGGAGCGGCAATCAGCCCCAGCATTTT. Its protein product is CASRSGNQPQHF. The variable domain in full, completed from reference TRBV19 and TRBJ1-5, reads DGGITQSPKYLFRKEGQNVTLSCEQNLNHDAMYWYRQDPGQGLRLIYYSQIVNDFQKGDIAEGYSVSREKKESFPLTVTSAQKNPTAFYLCASRSGNQPQHFGDGTRLSIL.

The J gene is TRBJ1-2, the V gene TRBV30, with D perhaps TRBD1 (6 bases). CDR1 and CDR2 from the germline V gene are GTSNPN and SVGIG (reference sequence). Trimming took 0 bases from V and 6 from J, leaving 11 bases between them. The CDR3 is made up of 13 amino acids. The chain's CDR3 is CAWSVARGHGYTF. CDR3 bases: TGTGCCTGGAGTGTAGCCAGGGGACATGGCTACACCTTC.

The rearrangement joins TRBV19 to TRBJ1-1; D is ambiguous. Trimming removed 1 base from V and 1 base from J, with 4 bases in between. This CDR3 has 13 amino acids. The germline V gene encodes CDR1 LNHDA and CDR2 SQIVND (reference sequence). CDR3 nucleotides: TGTGCCAGTAGTATAGCAGCGAACACTGAAGCTTTCTTT. It encodes CASSIAANTEAFF.

The chain is built from TRBV11-2 and TRBJ2-1; tentative D call: TRBD1 (5 bases). Germline-derived CDR1 and CDR2 are SGHAT and FQNNGV. The CDR3 extends over 18 amino acids. V was clipped by 5 bases and J by 2 bases, with 22 bases between them. CDR3 in DNA: TGTGCCAGCAGCCTAATTATAAGTCGAAGGGGTACCTACAATGAGCAGTTCTTC. The encoded protein is CASSLIISRRGTYNEQFF.

V usage is TRBV27 and J usage is TRBJ1-2; D ambiguous. V dropped 5 bases and J dropped 6 bases, with 19 bases sitting between them. CDR3 size: 15 residues. In germline, CDR1 is MNHEY, CDR2 SMNVEV (reference sequence). The CDR3 DNA sequence: TGTGCCAGCAGTCCCTCGGTCCAGCGCCCGCATGGCTACACCTTC. Protein product: CASSPSVQRPHGYTF.